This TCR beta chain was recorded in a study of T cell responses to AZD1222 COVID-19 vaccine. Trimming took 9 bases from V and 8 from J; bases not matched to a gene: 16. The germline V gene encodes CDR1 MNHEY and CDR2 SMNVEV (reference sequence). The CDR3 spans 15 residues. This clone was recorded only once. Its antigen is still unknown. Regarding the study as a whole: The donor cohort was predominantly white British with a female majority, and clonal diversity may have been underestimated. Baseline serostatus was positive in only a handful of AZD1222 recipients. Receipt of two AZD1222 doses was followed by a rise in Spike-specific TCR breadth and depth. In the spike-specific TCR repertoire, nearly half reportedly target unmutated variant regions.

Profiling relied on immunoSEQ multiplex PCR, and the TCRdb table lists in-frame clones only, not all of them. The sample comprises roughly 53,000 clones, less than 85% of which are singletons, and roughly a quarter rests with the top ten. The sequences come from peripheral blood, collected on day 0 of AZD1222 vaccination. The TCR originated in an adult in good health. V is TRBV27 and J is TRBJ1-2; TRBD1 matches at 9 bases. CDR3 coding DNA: TGTGCCAGTAGACCGGGACAGGGACCTGTGGGAGGCTACACCTTC. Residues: CASRPGQGPVGGYTF.